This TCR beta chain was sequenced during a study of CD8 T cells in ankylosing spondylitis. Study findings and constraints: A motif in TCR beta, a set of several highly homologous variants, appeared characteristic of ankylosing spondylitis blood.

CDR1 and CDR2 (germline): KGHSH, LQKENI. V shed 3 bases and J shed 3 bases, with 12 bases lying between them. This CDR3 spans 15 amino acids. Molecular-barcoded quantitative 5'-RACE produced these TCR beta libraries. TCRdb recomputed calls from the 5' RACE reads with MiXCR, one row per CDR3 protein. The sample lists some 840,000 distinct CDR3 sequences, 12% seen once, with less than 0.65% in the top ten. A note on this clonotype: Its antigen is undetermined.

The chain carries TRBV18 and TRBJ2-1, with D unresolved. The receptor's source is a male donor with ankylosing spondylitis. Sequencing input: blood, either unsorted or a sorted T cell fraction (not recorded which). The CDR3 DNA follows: TGTGCCAGCTCACCCGCTTACTTGGACTACAATGAGCAGTTCTTC. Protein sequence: CASSPAYLDYNEQFF.